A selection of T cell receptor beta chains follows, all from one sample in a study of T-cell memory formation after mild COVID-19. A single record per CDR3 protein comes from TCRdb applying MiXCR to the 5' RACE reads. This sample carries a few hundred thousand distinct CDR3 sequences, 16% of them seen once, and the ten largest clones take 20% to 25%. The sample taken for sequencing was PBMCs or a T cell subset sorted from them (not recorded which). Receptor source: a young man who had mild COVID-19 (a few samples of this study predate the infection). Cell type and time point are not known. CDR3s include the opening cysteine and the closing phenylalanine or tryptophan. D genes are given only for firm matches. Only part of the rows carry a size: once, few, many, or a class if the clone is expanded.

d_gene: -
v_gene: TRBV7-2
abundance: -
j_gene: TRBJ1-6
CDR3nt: TGTGCCAGCAGCTTTATGGACAGACTTTCACCCCTCCACTTT
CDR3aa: CASSFMDRLSPLHF

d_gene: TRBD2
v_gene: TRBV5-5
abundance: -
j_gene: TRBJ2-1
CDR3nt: TGTGCCAGCAGCTTGGTATCTAGCGGGGGGTCGAATGAGCAGTTCTTC
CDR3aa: CASSLVSSGGSNEQFF

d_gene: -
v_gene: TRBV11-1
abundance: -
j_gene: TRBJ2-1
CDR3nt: TGTGCCAGCAGCTTGGCCTCAGGGTCCGACAATGAGCAGTTCTTC
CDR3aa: CASSLASGSDNEQFF

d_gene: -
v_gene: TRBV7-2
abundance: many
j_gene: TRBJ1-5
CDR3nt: TGTGCCAGCAGCTCCCCAAACAGCTTACTGCCCCAGCATTTT
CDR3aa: CASSSPNSLLPQHF

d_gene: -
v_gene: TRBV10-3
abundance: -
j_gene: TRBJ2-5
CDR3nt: TGTGCCATCAGTGACCGGGAGCTAGAGACCCAGTACTTC
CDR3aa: CAISDRELETQYF

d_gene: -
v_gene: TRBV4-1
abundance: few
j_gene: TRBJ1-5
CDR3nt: TGCGCCAGCAGCCAAGTAAGGGGTACTCAGCCCCAGCATTTT
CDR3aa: CASSQVRGTQPQHF

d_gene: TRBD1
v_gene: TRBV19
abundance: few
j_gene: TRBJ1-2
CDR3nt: TGTGCCAGTAGTGCTATCGGACAGGGACAAGTCGATGGCTACACCTTC
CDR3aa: CASSAIGQGQVDGYTF

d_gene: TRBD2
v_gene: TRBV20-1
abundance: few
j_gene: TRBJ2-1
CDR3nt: TGCAGTGCTAGAGATGTCGGGCGGCTAGCGGGGGTTTACAATGAGCAGTTCTTC
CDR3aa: CSARDVGRLAGVYNEQFF

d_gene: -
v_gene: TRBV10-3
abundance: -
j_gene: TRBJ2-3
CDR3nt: TGTGCCATCAGTGCGGCGACAGATACGCAGTATTTT
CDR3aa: CAISAATDTQYF

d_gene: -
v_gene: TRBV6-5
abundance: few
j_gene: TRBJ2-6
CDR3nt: TGTGCCAGCAGCCGCCGGGACTCCGGTTTTATGGGGGCTGGGGCCAACGTCCTGACTTTC
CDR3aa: CASSRRDSGFMGAGANVLTF

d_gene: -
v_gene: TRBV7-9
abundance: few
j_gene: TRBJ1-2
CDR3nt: TGTGCCAGCAGTCACACGACAGGCTATGGCTACACCTTC
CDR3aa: CASSHTTGYGYTF

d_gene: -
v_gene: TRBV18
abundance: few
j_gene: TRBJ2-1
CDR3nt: TGTGCCAGCTCACCACCGGTTGGGCGATTAGAGCAGTTCTTC
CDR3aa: CASSPPVGRLEQFF

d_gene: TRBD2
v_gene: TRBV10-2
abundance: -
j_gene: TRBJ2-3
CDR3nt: TGCGCCAGCAGTGAGTCCTTTGTAGCGGGGGATACGCAGTATTTT
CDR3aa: CASSESFVAGDTQYF

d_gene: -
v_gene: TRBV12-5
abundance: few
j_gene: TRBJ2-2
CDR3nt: TGTGCTAGTGGGTTTTTGGCCGGGGAGCTGTTTTTT
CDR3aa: CASGFLAGELFF

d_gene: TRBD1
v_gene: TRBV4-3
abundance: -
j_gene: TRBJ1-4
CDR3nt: TGCGCCAGCAGCCAAGACTCTGGGACAGGGGGCGTAAGACTGTTTTTT
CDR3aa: CASSQDSGTGGVRLFF

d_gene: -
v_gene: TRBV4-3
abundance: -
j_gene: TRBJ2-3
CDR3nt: TGCGCCAGCAGCCAATTTTCCGGGGCGACAGATACGCAGTATTTT
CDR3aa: CASSQFSGATDTQYF

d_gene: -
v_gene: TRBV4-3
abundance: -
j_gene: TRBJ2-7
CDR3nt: TGCGCCAGCAGCCAAGATCGGGGCGGATACTACGAGCAGTACTTC
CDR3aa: CASSQDRGGYYEQYF

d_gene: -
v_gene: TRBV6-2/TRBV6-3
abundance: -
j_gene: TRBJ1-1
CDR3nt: TGTGCCAGCAGTTACCTCCCGACAGGACTAACCGGAGAGAACACTGAAGCTTTCTTT
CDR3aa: CASSYLPTGLTGENTEAFF

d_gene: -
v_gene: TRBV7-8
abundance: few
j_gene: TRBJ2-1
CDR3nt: TGTGCCAGCAGCCCGCTGGGGGCCTACAATGAGCAGTTCTTC
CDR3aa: CASSPLGAYNEQFF

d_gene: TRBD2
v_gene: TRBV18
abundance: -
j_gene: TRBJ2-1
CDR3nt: TGTGCCAGCTCCCCGGGGGGGCGTGAGCAGTTCTTC
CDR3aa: CASSPGGREQFF

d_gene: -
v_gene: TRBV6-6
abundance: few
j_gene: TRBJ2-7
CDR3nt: TGTGCCAGCAGTTACTCGCCTCATCAAGCGTCCTACGAGCAGTACTTC
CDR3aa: CASSYSPHQASYEQYF

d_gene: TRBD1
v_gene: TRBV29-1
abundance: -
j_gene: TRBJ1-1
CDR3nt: TGCAGCGTCCGGGGACAGGTTAACACTGAAGCTTTCTTT
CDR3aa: CSVRGQVNTEAFF

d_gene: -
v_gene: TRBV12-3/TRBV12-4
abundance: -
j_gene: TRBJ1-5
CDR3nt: TGTGCCAGCAGCTCCGACACAGGGTCGTTTAATCAGCCCCAGCATTTT
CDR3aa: CASSSDTGSFNQPQHF

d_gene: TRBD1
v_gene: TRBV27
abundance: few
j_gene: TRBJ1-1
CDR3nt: TGTGCCAGCAGCCAACTAACAGGGGCCCCTTCAGACACTGAAGCTTTCTTT
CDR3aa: CASSQLTGAPSDTEAFF

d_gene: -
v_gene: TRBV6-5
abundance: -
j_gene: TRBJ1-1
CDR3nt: TGTGCCAGCACCCCAAGATTGAACACTGAAGCTTTCTTT
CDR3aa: CASTPRLNTEAFF

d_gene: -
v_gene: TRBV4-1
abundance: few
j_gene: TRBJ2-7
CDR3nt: TGCGCCAGCAGCCCGTTGACCTCCTACGAGCAGTACTTC
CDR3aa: CASSPLTSYEQYF

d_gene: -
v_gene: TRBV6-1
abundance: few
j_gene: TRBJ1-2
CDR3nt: TGTGCCAGCAGGGAACGGCCGGGGGCCTATGGCTACACCTTC
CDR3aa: CASRERPGAYGYTF

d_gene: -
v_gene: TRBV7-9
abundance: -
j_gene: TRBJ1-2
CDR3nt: TGTGCCAGCAGCGAAACCGGAAGAGGGGTCGGCTATGGCTACACCTTC
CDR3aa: CASSETGRGVGYGYTF

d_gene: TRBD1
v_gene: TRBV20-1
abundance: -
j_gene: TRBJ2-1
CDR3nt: TGCAGTGTTGTCTCGGACAGGGGAGGCAATGAGCAGTTCTTC
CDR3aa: CSVVSDRGGNEQFF

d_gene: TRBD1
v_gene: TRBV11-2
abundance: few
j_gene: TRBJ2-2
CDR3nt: TGTGCCAGCAGCAGGGGGCTTAGCACCGGGGAGCTGTTTTTT
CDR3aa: CASSRGLSTGELFF

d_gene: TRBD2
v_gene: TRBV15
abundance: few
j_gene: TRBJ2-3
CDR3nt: TGTGCCACCAGCAGAGGAAGTTCGGGGGGGCCGGCAGATACGCAGTATTTT
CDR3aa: CATSRGSSGGPADTQYF

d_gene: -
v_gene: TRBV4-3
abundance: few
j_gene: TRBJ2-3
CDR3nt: TGCGCCAGCTGTCGCAGGGTCGGCACAGATACGCAGTATTTT
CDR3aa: CASCRRVGTDTQYF

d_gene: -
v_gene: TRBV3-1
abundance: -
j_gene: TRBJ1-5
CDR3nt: TGTGCCAGCAGCCCTGCGGGGGCTCAGCCCCAGCATTTT
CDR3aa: CASSPAGAQPQHF

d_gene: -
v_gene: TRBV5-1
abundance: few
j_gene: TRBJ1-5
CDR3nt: TGCGCCAGCAGCTTTTCAGGGCCATATAGCAATCAGCCCCAGCATTTT
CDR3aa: CASSFSGPYSNQPQHF

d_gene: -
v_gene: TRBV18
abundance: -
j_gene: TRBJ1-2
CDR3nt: TGTGCCAGCTCACCCGAGGTTAACTATGGCTACACCTTC
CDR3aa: CASSPEVNYGYTF

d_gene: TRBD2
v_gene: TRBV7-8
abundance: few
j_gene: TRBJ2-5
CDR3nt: TGTGCCAGCAGCGTCAGACTAGCGGGGGGAGAGACCCAGTACTTC
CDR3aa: CASSVRLAGGETQYF

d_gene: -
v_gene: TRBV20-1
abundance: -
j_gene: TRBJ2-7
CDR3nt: TGCAGTGCTAGAGATGTGGAGGGGAGGATCTACGAGCAGTACTTC
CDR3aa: CSARDVEGRIYEQYF

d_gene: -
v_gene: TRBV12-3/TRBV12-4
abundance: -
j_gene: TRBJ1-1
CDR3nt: TGTGCCAGCAGTTTCCCGGGCACTGAAGCTTTCTTT
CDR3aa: CASSFPGTEAFF

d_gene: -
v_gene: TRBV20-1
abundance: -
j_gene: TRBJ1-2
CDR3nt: TGCAGTGCTAGAGTGCCCGGGACAACTAACTATGGCTACACCTTC
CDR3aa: CSARVPGTTNYGYTF

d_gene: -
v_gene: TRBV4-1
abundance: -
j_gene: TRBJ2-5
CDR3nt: TGCGCCAGCAGCCGTGCTCCTTTGCAAGAGACCCAGTACTTC
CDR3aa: CASSRAPLQETQYF